This T cell receptor beta chain was captured in a study of T cell repertoires in cytomegalovirus infection. The ends were cut back, 10 bases at V and 5 bases at J, with 11 bases in the middle. The length of the CDR3 is 11 residues. CDR1 MGHRA and CDR2 YSYEKL come from the germline V gene. Using its own MiXCR run on the reads, TCRdb lists one record per CDR3 protein. The data contain roughly 600,000 distinct CDR3 sequences, roughly 24% of them singletons. The clonotype was recovered from a human donor in good health (CMV status not recorded). Some clones in this sample may be carry-over from other donors' samples. This chain joins TRBV4-1 and TRBJ1-1; D is uncertain. Sequenced material: CD8+ T cells from PBMCs. CDR3 sequence reads: CANIYGTEAFF. CDR3 nucleotides: TGCGCCAACATTTATGGGACTGAAGCTTTCTTT.